These 17 T cell receptor beta chains originate from one sample sequenced in a study of naive and memory T cell subsets. As to treatment: skin biopsy from PPD injection site in Mantoux-positive individual. An oligonucleotide containing a UMI was ligated to the 3' end of TCR cDNA. Amplification of ligated cDNA took four PCR rounds with SP2 and nested alpha and beta constant primers. TCRdb fed the UMI-ligation and nested PCR reads into MiXCR, producing one record per CDR3 protein. In the table there are 11,000 to 15,000 distinct CDR3 sequences, about 5% of which are singletons. The specimen was skin, collected from a tuberculin skin test site. The source is an adult in good health.

This clonotype was found a few times. A much larger clone lies one base from this, so it may be a read error. This rearrangement joins TRBV7-3 to TRBJ2-5; weak D call: TRBD2 (6 bases). This CDR3 region has 16 residues. In germline, CDR1 is SGHTA, CDR2 FQGTGA. The CDR3 region is CVSSLHAGRGEETQYF. CDR3 coding DNA: TGTGTCAGCAGCTTACATGCGGGGAGAGGGGAAGAGACCCAGTACTTC.

This clonotype appeared many times. The chain links TRBV15 to TRBJ2-1, with 9 bases fitting TRBD2. J was trimmed by 3 bases and V by 1 base; bases with no gene match: 7. The germline CDR1 and CDR2 sequences are LNHNV and YYDKDF (reference sequence). CDR3 size: 17 residues. The CDR3 DNA follows: TGTGCCACCAGCAGAGCGGCCCCTAGCGGGGACTACAATGAGCAGTTCTTC. It translates to CATSRAAPSGDYNEQFF.

This clonotype was counted many times. The chain links TRBV6-1 to TRBJ2-7; a weak D match, TRBD2 (6 bases). The germline V gene has CDR1 MNHNS and CDR2 SASEGT. V was cut by 8 bases and J by 1 base, with 15 bases left in between. The CDR3 runs to 14 residues. The CDR3 region has the DNA TGTGCCAGCTTCGTCGGGACTGCTTCCTACGAGCAGTACTTC. Its protein is CASFVGTASYEQYF.

This clonotype was observed a handful of times. The V call is TRBV19, the J call TRBJ2-7; TRBD2 aligns across 7 bases. The germline V gene encodes CDR1 LNHDA and CDR2 SQIVND (reference sequence). Trimming removed 8 bases from V and 5 bases from J; junction bases left unmatched: 6. CDR3 length: 12 amino acids. DNA of the CDR3: TGTGCCAGTCCCTTGGGAGGGCACGAGCAGTACTTC. Protein product: CASPLGGHEQYF.

This clonotype has only a few counts. The V call is TRBV6-5, the J call TRBJ1-1, with D maybe TRBD1 (5 bases). Trimming pared 7 bases from V and 2 bases from J, leaving 14 bases between. The CDR3 is made up of 14 amino acids. Germline V lookup: CDR1 MNHEY, CDR2 SVGAGI. The CDR3 here is CASKRDGCNTEAFF. The DNA for the CDR3 is TGTGCCAGCAAGAGGGACGGGTGTAACACTGAAGCTTTCTTT.

The chain joins TRBV4-2 to TRBJ2-7; D unresolved. Trimming took 0 bases from V and 6 from J, leaving 3 bases between them. This CDR3 contains 11 residues. Germline lookup yields CDR1 LGHNA and CDR2 YNFKEQ. The CDR3 sequence is CASSQEGEQYF. CDR3 sequence (DNA): TGTGCCAGCAGCCAAGAAGGCGAGCAGTACTTC.

This clonotype rates as medium-sized. V usage is TRBV5-1 and J usage is TRBJ1-1, with TRBD1 identical over 10 bases. The CDR3 contains 14 residues. CDR1 is SGHRS, CDR2 YFSETQ, per germline. J lost 13 bases, V lost 2 bases, and 11 bases had no gene match. The CDR3 protein is CASSFSGTGDVGFF. The CDR3 coding sequence is TGCGCCAGCAGCTTTTCCGGGACAGGGGACGTTGGTTTCTTT.

This clonotype was found many times. The V gene is TRBV12-3 or TRBV12-4, the J gene TRBJ2-1; 7 bases line up with TRBD1. This CDR3 region has 16 residues. The trim removed 6 bases at V and 5 bases at J, leaving 13 bases unmatched. CDR3: CASRQLRGPLNNEQFF. In DNA form, the CDR3 reads TGTGCCAGCAGACAACTTAGGGGGCCGTTAAACAATGAGCAGTTCTTC.

V is TRBV19 and J is TRBJ1-5; D call uncertain. There are 16 residues in the CDR3. The germline gives CDR1 LNHDA, CDR2 SQIVND (reference sequence). V shed 4 bases and J shed 6 bases, with 19 bases lying between them. The CDR3 protein is CASSTSYSDLVQPQHF. In DNA form, the CDR3 reads TGTGCCAGTAGTACCTCATACAGCGATCTAGTTCAGCCCCAGCATTTT.

This clonotype is medium-sized within its sample. This chain joins TRBV6-5 and TRBJ1-2, with 7 bases identical to TRBD1. Per germline, CDR1 MNHEY and CDR2 SVGAGI. The V gene end was trimmed by 6 bases and the J gene end by 7 bases; junction bases not matched to a gene: 5. The length of the CDR3 is 12 residues. CDR3: CASRETGFGYTF. The CDR3 DNA follows: TGTGCCAGCAGGGAGACAGGGTTTGGCTACACCTTC.

The CDR3 DNA is TGCGCCAGCAGCTTACGGGACAGGAGAGAAAAACTGTTTTTT. Translated: CASSLRDRREKLFF. J is TRBJ1-4 and V is TRBV4-1, with 8 bases fitting TRBD1. CDR1 is MGHRA and CDR2 is YSYEKL in the germline V gene. Unmatched junction bases numbered 7, after V lost 5 bases and J lost 8 bases. This CDR3 region has 14 residues.

This clonotype was counted a few times. The V call is TRBV5-1, the J call TRBJ1-2; D is uncertain. Trimming left V 5 bases short and J 7 bases short, with 12 bases between. This CDR3 is built from 12 residues. Germline CDR1 is SGHRS and CDR2 is YFSETQ. CDR3 in DNA: TGCGCCAGCAGTAAGGACCAGGCTGGCTACACCTTC. As protein: CASSKDQAGYTF.

This clonotype was counted between two and nine times. The chain joins TRBV7-2 to TRBJ1-6; D is possibly TRBD1 (6 bases). The CDR3 is 15 residues long. Germline CDR1 is SGHTA and CDR2 is FQGNSA. Trimming shortened V by 4 bases and J by 6 bases, and 13 bases separated the two germline ends. The CDR3, as DNA: TGTGCCAGCAGCTACCGTATCAGGGGTAATTCACCCCTCCACTTT. As protein: CASSYRIRGNSPLHF.

This clonotype has a count of ten or more. The V call is TRBV13, the J call TRBJ2-5, with D tentatively TRBD2 (5 bases). Germline CDR1 is PRHDT and CDR2 is FYEKMQ (reference sequence). V shed 5 bases and J shed 2 bases, with 9 bases lying between them. CDR3 length equals 13 residues. The CDR3 region is CASSRRGQETQYF. In DNA form, the CDR3 reads TGTGCCAGCAGCCGGAGAGGGCAAGAGACCCAGTACTTC.

Relative to its sample, this clonotype is medium-sized (0.01 to 0.1%). The V gene is TRBV5-1, the J gene TRBJ2-3; no definite D call. The CDR3 is 11 amino acids. The germline V gene has CDR1 SGHRS and CDR2 YFSETQ. V was trimmed by 5 bases and J by 2 bases, leaving 3 bases between them. CDR3 amino acids: CASRTTDTQYF. CDR3 sequence (DNA): TGCGCCAGCAGAACCACAGATACGCAGTATTTT.

This clonotype was seen at least ten times. This chain links TRBV28 with TRBJ1-4; unclear D gene. V dropped 4 bases and J dropped 5 bases, with 11 bases sitting between them. CDR3 length: 14 residues. CDR1 MDHEN and CDR2 SYDVKM come from the germline V gene. CDR3 sequence: CASSSRQLNEKLFF. CDR3 nucleotides: TGTGCCAGCAGTTCCCGGCAGCTAAATGAAAAACTGTTTTTT. The whole variable domain, filled in from reference TRBV28 and TRBJ1-4, reads DVKVTQSSRYLVKRTGEKVFLECVQDMDHENMFWYRQDPGLGLRLIYFSYDVKMKEKGDIPEGYSVSREKKERFSLILESASTNQTSMYLCASSSRQLNEKLFFGSGTQLSVL.

By frequency in the sample, this clonotype is medium-sized. V usage is TRBV9 and J usage is TRBJ2-2; D is ambiguous. The germline CDR1 and CDR2 sequences are SGDLS and YYNGEE. Trimming stripped 0 bases from V and 3 bases from J, with 6 bases between. The CDR3 spans 14 residues. CDR3 residues: CASSVVFDTGELFF. The CDR3 region has the DNA TGTGCCAGCAGCGTAGTTTTTGACACCGGGGAGCTGTTTTTT. Based on the CDR3 plus reference TRBV9 and TRBJ2-2, the full variable domain is DSGVTQTPKHLITATGQRVTLRCSPRSGDLSVYWYQQSLDQGLQFLIQYYNGEERAKGNILERFSAQQFPDLHSELNLSSLELGDSALYFCASSVVFDTGELFFGEGSRLTVL.